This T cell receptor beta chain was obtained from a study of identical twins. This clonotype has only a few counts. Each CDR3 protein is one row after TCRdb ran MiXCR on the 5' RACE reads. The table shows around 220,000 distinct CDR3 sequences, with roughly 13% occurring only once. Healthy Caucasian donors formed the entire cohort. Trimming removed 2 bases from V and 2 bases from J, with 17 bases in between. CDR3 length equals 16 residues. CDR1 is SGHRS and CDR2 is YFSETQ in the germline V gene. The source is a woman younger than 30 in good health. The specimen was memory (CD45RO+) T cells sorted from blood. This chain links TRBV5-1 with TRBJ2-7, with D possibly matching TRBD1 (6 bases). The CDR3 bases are TGCGCCAGCAGCTTCCGCCGGGGACAAACAGCCTACGAGCAGTACTTC. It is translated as CASSFRRGQTAYEQYF.